This entry lists 25 T cell receptor beta chains sequenced from one sample in a study of blood T cell repertoires in COVID-19. Sequencing was performed with immunoSEQ multiplex PCR; in TCRdb, only in-frame clones are kept and a portion is missing. The profile shows some 270,000 clones, approximately 89% of them singletons. Sequencing used peripheral blood. The receptor source for this set is a man aged 40-49 years with active or convalescent COVID-19.

This clone was counted only a few times. V and J are TRBV18 and TRBJ1-4; TRBD1 might be the D (5 bases). The V gene's germline CDR1 is KGHSH and CDR2 LQKENI. The CDR3 consists of 16 residues. The ends were cut back, 1 base at V and 1 base at J, with 10 bases in the middle. The CDR3 coding sequence is TGTGCCAGCTCACCACGGGGGGACGGAACTAATGAAAAACTGTTTTTT. Residues: CASSPRGDGTNEKLFF.

The rearrangement uses TRBV19 and TRBJ1-6, with 8 positions matching TRBD1. The ends lost 8 bases at V and 6 bases at J; junction bases unmatched: 6. This CDR3 comprises 14 residues. Germline CDR1 and CDR2: LNHDA and SQIVND (reference sequence). CDR3 protein: CASAKDRGNSPLHF. Written as DNA, the CDR3 is TGTGCCAGTGCAAAAGACAGGGGTAATTCACCCCTCCACTTT.

The chain links TRBV5-6 to TRBJ2-1; 8 bases are shared with TRBD2. CDR3 size: 14 residues. V gave up 2 bases and J gave up 6 bases; unmatched junction bases: 4. CDR1 SGHDT and CDR2 YYEEEE come from the germline V gene. Written as DNA, the CDR3 is TGTGCCAGCAGCTTAGGACTAGCTTCCAATGAGCAGTTCTTC. This gives the protein CASSLGLASNEQFF. Combining the CDR3 with reference TRBV5-6 and TRBJ2-1 gives the whole variable domain DAGVTQSPTHLIKTRGQQVTLRCSPKSGHDTVSWYQQALGQGPQFIFQYYEEEERQRGNFPDRFSGHQFPNYSSELNVNALLLGDSALYLCASSLGLASNEQFFGPGTRLTVL.

The genes are TRBV9 and TRBJ2-3; 10 bases agree with TRBD2. Germline CDR1 reads SGDLS; CDR2 reads YYNGEE. The CDR3 is made up of 15 amino acids. The trim removed 6 bases at V and 2 bases at J, leaving 6 bases unmatched. CDR3 nucleotides: TGTGCCAGCACCGAGCGGGAGGGGGCCACAGATACGCAGTATTTT. Its translation: CASTEREGATDTQYF.

V and J are TRBV6-5 and TRBJ2-1; TRBD2 matches at 7 bases. The length of the CDR3 is 14 residues. V gave up 11 bases and J gave up 2 bases; unmatched junction bases: 9. The germline V gene encodes CDR1 MNHEY and CDR2 SVGAGI. The DNA for the CDR3 is TGTGCCTCCCGGGGCGGGAGCACCTACAATGAGCAGTTCTTC. Its translation: CASRGGSTYNEQFF.

The V and J genes are TRBV28 and TRBJ2-7; 7 nucleotides line up with TRBD1. This CDR3 region has 14 residues. Germline assignment: CDR1 MDHEN and CDR2 SYDVKM. Trimming at V came to 6 bases and at J to 2 bases, leaving 7 bases not matched to a gene. The chain's CDR3 is CASRSRQGAYEQYF. DNA for the CDR3: TGTGCCAGCAGGTCCCGACAGGGCGCCTACGAGCAGTACTTC.

The chain is built from TRBV6-5 and TRBJ2-5; tentative D call: TRBD1 (6 bases). Germline CDR1 MNHEY, CDR2 SVGAGI. The CDR3 totals 15 residues. The germline V and J ends were trimmed by 5 bases and 4 bases, with 17 bases remaining between them. The CDR3 is CASSNYAGTLETQYF. The CDR3 bases are TGTGCCAGCAGTAATTACGCCGGGACACTAGAGACCCAGTACTTC.

V gene TRBV25-1 combines with J gene TRBJ1-1, with D maybe TRBD1 (5 bases). The V gene's germline CDR1 is MGHDK and CDR2 SYGVNS. This CDR3 has 14 residues. Trimming removed 6 bases from V and 1 base from J, with 12 bases in between. DNA of the CDR3: TGTGCCAGCAGGGAAGACAGAGAGAACACTGAAGCTTTCTTT. Residues: CASREDRENTEAFF.

The V and J genes are TRBV29-1 and TRBJ1-4, with a possible D match to TRBD1 (5 bases). V gave up 4 bases and J gave up 0 bases, with 9 bases separating them. Germline V gene sequence: CDR1 SQVTM, CDR2 ANQGSEA. The CDR3 loop spans 14 amino acids. The CDR3 DNA reads TGCAGCGTTGCAATGACAGCAACTAATGAAAAACTGTTTTTT. Amino acids: CSVAMTATNEKLFF.

Only one count was recorded for this clone. The CDR3 DNA is TGTGCCAGCTCACCTAGACTGGGTGCAACTAATGAAAAACTGTTTTTT. It encodes CASSPRLGATNEKLFF. The gene calls are TRBV18 and TRBJ1-4, with no clear D. The CDR3 spans 16 residues. Germline CDR1 KGHSH, CDR2 LQKENI. V was trimmed by 3 bases and J by 0 bases, leaving 11 bases between them.

The gene calls are TRBV4-1 and TRBJ1-4; D perhaps matches TRBD1 (5 bases). Trimming took 0 bases from V and 5 from J, leaving 16 bases between them. The CDR3 is 17 amino acids. Germline CDR1 reads MGHRA; CDR2 reads YSYEKL. CDR3 in DNA: TGCGCCAGCAGCCAAGATTGGCCGACAGCTCCGAATGAAAAACTGTTTTTT. This sequence encodes CASSQDWPTAPNEKLFF.

This clone has only a few counts. The chain combines TRBV3-1 (or the pseudogene TRBV3-2) with TRBJ1-5; D not resolved. V was cut by 4 bases and J by 5 bases, with 9 bases left in between. Germline-derived CDR1 and CDR2 are LGHDT and YNNKEL (reference sequence). The CDR3 loop spans 13 amino acids. DNA for the CDR3: TGTGCCAGCAGCCCCTACAGTGATCAGCCCCAGCATTTT. Its translation is CASSPYSDQPQHF.

The chain is built from TRBV7-8 and TRBJ2-7; TRBD1 matches 9 bases. V lost 5 bases and J lost 6; bases outside the gene matches: 5. Germline loops: CDR1 SGHVS, CDR2 FQNEAQ. This CDR3 has 13 amino acids. CDR3 sequence reads: CASSTGQGVEQYF. Written as DNA, the CDR3 is TGTGCCAGCAGCACGGGACAGGGAGTCGAGCAGTACTTC.

This clone was observed a few times. V usage is TRBV19 and J usage is TRBJ1-2; D is unclear. V lost 8 bases to trimming and J lost 3 bases, with 13 bases between them. The germline gives CDR1 LNHDA, CDR2 SQIVND (reference sequence). This CDR3 comprises 13 residues. The CDR3 coding sequence is TGTGCCAGTCGATCGGGGATTGACTATGGCTACACCTTC. It encodes CASRSGIDYGYTF.

The chain links TRBV13 to TRBJ2-7; 14 bases line up with TRBD2. Unmatched junction bases numbered 14, after V lost 5 bases and J lost 2 bases. The CDR3 runs 19 residues. Germline V gene sequence: CDR1 PRHDT, CDR2 FYEKMQ (reference sequence). The chain's CDR3 is CASSPRNPGLAGETYEQYF. The CDR3 DNA is TGTGCCAGCAGCCCCCGGAATCCGGGACTAGCGGGAGAGACCTACGAGCAGTACTTC. Variable domain in full (rest from reference TRBV13 and TRBJ2-7): AAGVIQSPRHLIKEKRETATLKCYPIPRHDTVYWYQQGPGQDPQFLISFYEKMQSDKGSIPDRFSAQQFSDYHSELNMSSLELGDSALYFCASSPRNPGLAGETYEQYFGPGTRLTVT.

The chain is built from TRBV9 and TRBJ1-1, with D perhaps TRBD1 (5 bases). CDR1 and CDR2 from the germline V gene are SGDLS and YYNGEE. Trimming took off 3 bases at V and 0 bases at J, with 15 bases between the two ends. CDR3 length equals 16 residues. The chain's CDR3 is CASSAPQDTLNTEAFF. The CDR3 DNA is TGTGCCAGCAGCGCCCCTCAGGACACCTTGAACACTGAAGCTTTCTTT.

The V gene is TRBV5-4, the J gene TRBJ1-3; perhaps TRBD1 as D (6 bases). The CDR3 sequence is 15 residues long. Germline CDR1 is SGHNT and CDR2 is YYREEE (reference sequence). V gave up 0 bases and J gave up 1 base, with 8 bases separating them. In nucleotides, the CDR3 is TGTGCCAGCAGCTTGGGGACAGTGTCTGGAAACACCATATATTTT. This codes for CASSLGTVSGNTIYF.

Turning to this clone: The junction shows a germline mismatch at one end, possibly a read error. The chain combines TRBV7-7 with TRBJ2-1, with 13 bases identical to TRBD2. CDR1 is SSHAT and CDR2 is FNYEAQ in the germline V gene (reference sequence). The CDR3 runs to 15 residues. CDR3 protein: CASSRGLAGANEQFF. The CDR3 DNA reads as TGTGCTAGCAGCCGAGGACTAGCGGGAGCCAATGAGCAGTTCTTC.

The V call is TRBV6-2 or TRBV6-3, the J call TRBJ1-2; a weak D match, TRBD1 (6 bases). This CDR3 is built from 12 residues. Germline V gene lookup returns CDR1 MNHEY and CDR2 SVGEGT. The ends were cut back, 5 bases at V and 5 bases at J, with 9 bases in the middle. The CDR3: CASSGTHYGYTF. CDR3 coding DNA: TGTGCCAGCAGTGGGACACATTATGGCTACACCTTC.

The V and J genes are TRBV19 and TRBJ1-4, with TRBD1 identical over 10 bases. Per the germline V gene, CDR1 is LNHDA and CDR2 is SQIVND (reference sequence). CDR3 length equals 15 residues. V shed 6 bases, J shed 10 bases, and the junction held 11 bases outside the gene matches. The CDR3 DNA follows: TGTGCCAGTAGCCCCTCGGGACAGGGGATAGGAAAACTGTTTTTT. This encodes CASSPSGQGIGKLFF.

The chain is built from TRBV7-9 and TRBJ2-7; tentatively, D is TRBD2 (5 bases). The V end lost 5 bases, the J end lost 5 bases, and 22 bases lay between the germline ends. This CDR3 has 16 residues. Germline values: CDR1 SEHNR, CDR2 FQNEAQ (reference sequence). CDR3 nucleotide sequence: TGTGCCAGCAGCCCTAGAGGGCAGCGCGCCACCGACGAGCAGTACTTC. This translates into CASSPRGQRATDEQYF.

The rearrangement joins TRBV14 to TRBJ2-3; 11 nucleotides align to TRBD2. J lost 3 bases, V lost 4 bases, and 6 bases had no gene match. Germline CDR1 and CDR2: SGHDN and FVKESK. CDR3 size: 16 residues. CDR3 DNA: TGTGCCAGCAGCCGATTAGCGGGAGGGCAAACAGATACGCAGTATTTT. Protein sequence: CASSRLAGGQTDTQYF.

The V call is TRBV2, the J call TRBJ1-2, with no clear D. The CDR3 contains 13 residues. Germline V gene sequence: CDR1 SNHLY, CDR2 FYNNEI. The ends were cut back, 3 bases at V and 10 bases at J, with 15 bases in the middle. In nucleotides, the CDR3 is TGTGCCAGCAGTGATGTTGCTAGTCTCGACTACACCTTC. It codes for CASSDVASLDYTF.

The chain employs TRBV30 and TRBJ2-3; maybe TRBD2 (6 bases). The V gene's germline CDR1 is GTSNPN and CDR2 SVGIG (reference sequence). This CDR3 contains 13 residues. The V end was cut by 0 bases, the J end by 5 bases, with 9 bases between. CDR3 sequence: CAWSVGGEDTQYF. The CDR3 DNA is TGTGCCTGGAGTGTGGGGGGAGAAGATACGCAGTATTTT. Full variable domain (missing parts from reference TRBV30 and TRBJ2-3): SQTIHQWPATLVQPVGSPLSLECTVEGTSNPNLYWYRQAAGRGLQLLFYSVGIGQISSEVPQNLSASRPQDRQFILSSKKLLLSDSGFYLCAWSVGGEDTQYFGPGTRLTVL.

This sequence joins TRBV20-1 and TRBJ2-3; D gene ambiguous. Trimming removed 6 bases at V and 9 bases at J, with 13 bases between. The CDR3 has 11 residues. Germline CDR1 DFQATT, CDR2 SNEGSKA (reference sequence). The CDR3 nucleotides are TGCAGTGCAGCCCAAGAAAACACGCAGTATTTT. It yields the protein CSAAQENTQYF.